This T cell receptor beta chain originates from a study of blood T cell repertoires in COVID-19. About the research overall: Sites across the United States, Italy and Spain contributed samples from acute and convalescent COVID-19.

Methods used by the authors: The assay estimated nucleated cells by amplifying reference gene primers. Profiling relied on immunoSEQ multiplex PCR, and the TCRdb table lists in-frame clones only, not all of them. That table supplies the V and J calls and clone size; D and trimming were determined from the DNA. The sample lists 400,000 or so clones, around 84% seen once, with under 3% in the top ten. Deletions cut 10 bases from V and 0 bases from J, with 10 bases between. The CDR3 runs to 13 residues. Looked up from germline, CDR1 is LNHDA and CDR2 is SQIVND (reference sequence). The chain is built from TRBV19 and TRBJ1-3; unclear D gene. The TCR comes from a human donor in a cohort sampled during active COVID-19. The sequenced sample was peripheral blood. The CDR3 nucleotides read TGTGCCACCTCGGAGAGCTCTGGAAACACCATATATTTT. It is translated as CATSESSGNTIYF.